Below, 8 T cell receptor beta chains from the same sample are listed, as sequenced in a study of CD8 T cells in Susac syndrome. Random hexamers served to reverse transcribe roughly 0.5 to 1 ug RNA. In TCRdb, the immunoSEQ multiplex PCR reads were re-called with MiXCR into one record per CDR3 protein. The sample holds about 80,000 distinct CDR3 sequences, roughly 90% seen once. Sequenced: CD8+ T cells from PBMCs. The origin of the receptors is a human donor with multiple sclerosis.

The J gene is TRBJ1-6, the V gene TRBV29-1; D is unresolved. Germline CDR1 SQVTM, CDR2 ANQGSEA. The CDR3 consists of 16 residues. Trimming pared 3 bases from V and 1 base from J, leaving 13 bases between. The CDR3 loop is CSVELARASYNSPLHF. The DNA of the CDR3 is TGCAGCGTTGAGCTGGCAAGGGCGTCCTATAATTCACCCCTCCACTTT.

The chain employs TRBV7-9 and TRBJ1-2, with D possibly being TRBD1 (6 bases). The CDR3 is 14 amino acids. With 5 bases removed from V and 4 bases from J, the gap between germline ends came to 14 bases. Germline V gives CDR1 SEHNR, CDR2 FQNEAQ (reference sequence). CDR3 sequence reads: CASSPKTGTYGYTF. The CDR3 DNA follows: TGTGCCAGCAGCCCCAAGACAGGAACCTATGGCTACACCTTC.

CDR3 DNA sequence: TGTGCCAGCAAGGGCGGGAGGAGAGGAGAGACCCAGTACTTC. As protein: CASKGGRRGETQYF. This chain connects TRBV6-5 to TRBJ2-5; the match to TRBD2 covers 8 bases. The trim removed 7 bases at V and 4 bases at J, leaving 8 bases unmatched. Germline assignment: CDR1 MNHEY and CDR2 SVGAGI. The length of the CDR3 is 14 residues.

The V and J genes are TRBV27 and TRBJ2-1, with 7 nucleotides matching TRBD2. This CDR3 has 13 amino acids. Germline V gene data show CDR1 as MNHEY and CDR2 as SMNVEV (reference sequence). V was clipped by 10 bases and J by 5 bases; unmatched bases: 8. As DNA, the CDR3 is TGTGCCACCAAGCCTAGCGGCCACAATGAGCAGTTCTTC. Its protein product is CATKPSGHNEQFF.

The CDR3 here is CASTGTSNYGYTF. The CDR3, as DNA: TGTGCCAGCACTGGAACCTCTAACTATGGCTACACCTTC. The chain employs TRBV27 and TRBJ1-2; D gene unclear. The V gene lost 7 bases and the J gene lost 0 bases, with 9 bases spanning the gap. CDR1 and CDR2 (germline): MNHEY, SMNVEV (reference sequence). The CDR3 loop spans 13 amino acids.

The chain combines TRBV19 with TRBJ2-6; D may correspond to TRBD1 or TRBD2 (5 bases each). Trimming left V 6 bases short and J 0 bases short, with 18 bases between. The CDR3 has 18 residues. The germline CDR1 and CDR2 sequences are LNHDA and SQIVND (reference sequence). The CDR3 DNA sequence: TGTGCCAGTAGCGACCAGGTGTCGGGGCACTCTGGGGCCAACGTCCTGACTTTC. Translated, it gives CASSDQVSGHSGANVLTF.

By sample fraction, this clonotype is medium-sized. The CDR3 DNA reads TGTGCCAGCAGCCTCGGACTAGCGGGAGGGCCTCGCACAGATACGCAGTATTTT. This sequence encodes CASSLGLAGGPRTDTQYF. This chain connects TRBV5-5 to TRBJ2-3; 15 nucleotides align to TRBD2. Germline V lookup: CDR1 SGHKS, CDR2 YYEKEE (reference sequence). With V trimmed by 4 bases and J by 1 base, 7 bases remained unmatched. The CDR3 totals 18 residues.

The CDR3 protein is CASSPPGDNQPQHF. In nucleotides, the CDR3 is TGTGCCAGCAGTCCTCCAGGGGACAATCAGCCCCAGCATTTT. The chain employs TRBV6-5 and TRBJ1-5; perhaps TRBD1 as D (6 bases). Trimming left V 5 bases short and J 3 bases short, with 11 bases between. CDR3 size: 14 residues. From germline, CDR1 is MNHEY and CDR2 SVGAGI.